Listed below are T cell receptor beta chains from one sample, sequenced in a study of vaccination and CD4 T cells after COVID-19. A single record per CDR3 protein comes from TCRdb applying MiXCR to the PCR reads. The sample records about 10,000 distinct CDR3 sequences, over 60% being singletons. Their recognized antigens are unknown. The sequenced sample was CD4+ T cells from blood, cultured in vitro. The receptors originated from a human donor who had recovered from COVID-19. Both conserved end residues are part of each CDR3. A D gene is named only where the DNA matches it firmly. A clone size is listed for some rows: how often the clone was seen (once, few, many), or a class if it is expanded.

>TRBJ2-7|-|-|TRBV5-1
CASSLDTLYGQYF
TGCGCCAGCAGCTTGGACACCCTCTACGGGCAGTACTTC
>TRBJ1-2|-|once|TRBV18
CASSPPFGRVLLSYTF
TGTGCCAGCTCACCACCTTTTGGCAGGGTTTTGCTGAGCTACACCTTC
>TRBJ1-1|-|-|TRBV7-8
CASSLGRNTEAFF
TGTGCCAGCAGCTTAGGGAGAAACACTGAAGCTTTCTTT
>TRBJ2-3|-|-|TRBV2
CASRATSLRTDTQYF
TGTGCCAGCAGAGCAACTAGCTTACGCACAGATACGCAGTATTTT
>TRBJ2-3|TRBD2|-|TRBV15
CATSREAGGGGTDTQYF
TGTGCCACCAGCAGAGAAGCGGGAGGAGGTGGCACAGATACGCAGTATTTT
>TRBJ2-1|TRBD2|-|TRBV7-7
CASSYGTSGNNEQFF
TGTGCCAGCAGCTACGGGACTAGCGGGAACAATGAGCAGTTCTTC
>TRBJ1-5|-|-|TRBV20-1
CSARETGRVDQPQHF
TGCAGTGCTAGAGAAACAGGGAGGGTCGACCAGCCCCAGCATTTT
>TRBJ2-2|-|few|TRBV24-1
CATSDSPPAGPGELFF
TGTGCCACCAGTGATTCCCCCCCAGCAGGGCCCGGGGAGCTGTTTTTT
>TRBJ1-4|-|-|TRBV19
CASRDSGPFGEKLFF
TGTGCCAGTAGAGACAGCGGGCCATTCGGGGAAAAACTGTTTTTT
>TRBJ2-5|-|few|TRBV15
CATSRFSQETQYF
TGTGCCACCAGCAGATTCTCGCAAGAGACCCAGTACTTC
>TRBJ2-7|-|-|TRBV20-1
CSASFGGNTGAPYF
TGCAGTGCTTCTTTCGGGGGGAATACGGGGGCCCCGTACTTC
>TRBJ2-5|-|few|TRBV21-1
CASSKLEYQETQYF
TGTGCCAGCAGCAAACTTGAGTACCAAGAGACCCAGTACTTC
>TRBJ1-6|-|-|TRBV30
CAWSRGMNSPLHF
TGTGCCTGGAGTAGGGGGATGAATTCACCCCTCCACTTT
>TRBJ1-2|-|-|TRBV6-1
CASSQQGQPYGYTF
TGTGCCAGCAGTCAACAAGGACAACCATATGGCTACACCTTC
>TRBJ2-7|-|-|TRBV7-3
CASSKGGPESYEQYF
TGTGCCAGCAGCAAGGGAGGTCCAGAGAGCTACGAGCAGTACTTC
>TRBJ2-3|-|-|TRBV7-9
CASSARPTDTQYF
TGTGCCAGCAGCGCCCGTCCCACAGATACGCAGTATTTT
>TRBJ2-5|-|few|TRBV30
CAWRVTAQGTQYF
TGTGCCTGGAGGGTTACTGCTCAGGGGACCCAGTACTTC
>TRBJ2-1|TRBD1|-|TRBV19
CASREDRASYNEQFF
TGTGCCAGTAGAGAGGACAGGGCCTCCTACAATGAGCAGTTCTTC